The TCR beta chain under discussion was sequenced for a study of shared clonotypes between healthy human individuals. Study-wide context: Each donor had three CD4 naive, three CD4 memory, two CD8 naive and one CD8 memory plate. Study results and caveats: Despite large depth, sorted-subset datasets appeared incompletely sequenced. Clonotypes that were shared across a handful of donors made up around 5% of naive CD4 clonotypes.

Naive CD8 isolation took CD45RO-negative cells positively selected for CCR7 and excluded terminally differentiated effector memory CD45RA+ cells. A word on this clone: Its antigen is still unknown.

As originally analysed: Because ImmunoSEQ provided only junction sequences with no quality scores, the filtering differed. Sequencing used immunoSEQ multiplex PCR; TCRdb keeps in-frame clones, though not all of them. V, J and clone size are those of that table, while D and trimming were read from the DNA. Of around 2.1 million clones in the sample, about 92% are singletons; the top ten hold roughly 1.7%. Sequenced sample: naive CD8+ T cells from PBMCs. This TCR derives from a man aged 18 to 29 in good health. Some clones in this sample may be carry-over from other donors' samples.

The CDR3 loop reads CASSYQAYSTSYEQYF. The CDR3 DNA sequence: TGTGCCAGCAGTTATCAGGCGTATTCTACCTCCTACGAGCAGTACTTC. The chain links TRBV6-5 to TRBJ2-7, with no clear D. Trimming shortened V by 3 bases and J by 0 bases, and 15 bases separated the two germline ends. CDR1 and CDR2 (germline): MNHEY, SVGAGI. The CDR3 extends over 16 amino acids.